These 8 T cell receptor beta chains came from one sample sequenced in a study of shared clonotypes between healthy human individuals. This table comes from immunoSEQ multiplex PCR, and its TCRdb copy is limited to in-frame clones, with some not included. The sample contains about 1,800,000 clones, about 95% of which appear only once. CD45RO-negative, CCR7-positively selected cells formed the naive CD8 fraction, excluding terminally differentiated effector memory CD45RA+ cells. Sequenced: naive CD8+ T cells sorted from blood. These receptors originate from a man between 18 and 35 years old in good health.

About this clone itself: This specimen includes other DNA sequences encoding the same CDR3. The chain uses TRBV28 and TRBJ2-7, with 7 bases identical to TRBD2. The germline gives CDR1 MDHEN, CDR2 SYDVKM. This CDR3 region has 14 residues. V lost 2 bases to trimming and J lost 1 base; unmatched junction nucleotides: 2. DNA for the CDR3: TGTGCCAGCAGTTTAAGCGGGGAGTCCTACGAGCAGTACTTC. It yields the protein CASSLSGESYEQYF.

CDR3 amino acids: CASSLGGEGDQPQHF. The CDR3 nucleotides read TGTGCCAGCAGCTTAGGGGGCGAAGGTGATCAGCCCCAGCATTTT. This chain joins TRBV11-2 and TRBJ1-5; D may be TRBD1 (5 bases). The CDR3 loop spans 15 amino acids. Germline CDR1 reads SGHAT; CDR2 reads FQNNGV. V lost 1 base and J 5 bases, leaving 12 bases between the germline ends.

This clone showed up just once. The V and J genes are TRBV4-3 and TRBJ2-2; D call uncertain. Trimming pared 2 bases from V and 1 base from J, leaving 5 bases between. The germline V gene has CDR1 LGHNA and CDR2 YSLEER. The CDR3 covers 14 residues. The CDR3 spells CASSQPMNTGELFF. The CDR3 DNA is TGCGCCAGCAGCCAACCGATGAACACCGGGGAGCTGTTTTTT.

The chain is built from TRBV5-1 and TRBJ2-7, with D maybe TRBD1 (7 bases). Looked up from germline, CDR1 is SGHRS and CDR2 is YFSETQ. This CDR3 has 18 residues. Trimming pared 0 bases from V and 0 bases from J, leaving 19 bases between. CDR3 in amino acids: CASSLVVLRDSGSYEQYF. The CDR3 DNA is TGCGCCAGCAGCTTGGTGGTATTGCGGGACAGCGGCTCCTACGAGCAGTACTTC.

The table lists this clone with a count of one. The chain recombines TRBV19 with TRBJ1-1; D is perhaps TRBD1 (5 bases). The CDR3 covers 14 residues. Germline lookup yields CDR1 LNHDA and CDR2 SQIVND (reference sequence). The V end lost 6 bases, the J end lost 4 bases, and 15 bases lay between the germline ends. The CDR3 DNA sequence: TGTGCCAGTAGCATCGGGCCCGGGGCCACTGAAGCTTTCTTT. It encodes CASSIGPGATEAFF.

The chain's CDR3 is CASSLAGTEGGYTF. CDR3 nucleotide sequence: TGTGCCAGCAGCTTAGCAGGGACAGAGGGTGGCTACACCTTC. The gene calls are TRBV7-9 and TRBJ1-2; 7 bases line up with TRBD1. The CDR3 is 14 residues long. V lost 0 bases and J lost 7; bases outside the gene matches: 5. Germline loops: CDR1 SEHNR, CDR2 FQNEAQ (reference sequence).

The rearrangement joins TRBV10-2 to TRBJ2-1; D is ambiguous. CDR3 size: 13 residues. Trimming shortened V by 8 bases and J by 7 bases, and 15 bases separated the two germline ends. Looked up from germline, CDR1 is WSHSY and CDR2 is SAAADI. The CDR3 DNA reads as TGCGCCAGCCTAACTGGGGTGAGGAATGAGCAGTTCTTC. This gives the protein CASLTGVRNEQFF.

The chain employs TRBV10-3 and TRBJ2-3; tentatively, D is TRBD2 (6 bases). The CDR3 has 18 amino acids. V gave up 5 bases and J gave up 0 bases, with 21 bases separating them. Germline CDR1 is ENHRY and CDR2 is SYGVKD. This chain's CDR3 is CAISYTSRGASSTDTQYF. In nucleotides, the CDR3 is TGTGCCATCAGTTATACTAGCAGAGGCGCCTCTAGCACAGATACGCAGTATTTT.